This TCR beta chain was identified in a study of cytomegalovirus exposure and HLA in healthy donors. General study results and limits: A later analysis showed HLA-associated TCR beta chains outstripping equally common others in clonal expansion. Later genetic work tied a missense DCLRE1C variant to beta-chain V and J trimming. In a later analysis, common viral pathogens appeared linked to several of the most significant clusters.

The CDR3 contains 13 residues. V was pared by 11 bases and J by 0 bases, with 12 bases between. CDR1 and CDR2 from the germline V gene are MNHNS and SASEGT. As regards this clone: Its antigen remains unidentified.

PCR was performed using 60 Vbeta and 13 Jbeta primers. The assay was immunoSEQ multiplex PCR, and TCRdb's table has in-frame clones only and misses some. The top ten hold 1% of the sample, which has about 150,000 clones, 85% seen once. This TCR derives from a boy under 10 years old in good health and CMV-seronegative. The sequenced material came from PBMCs. V gene TRBV6-1 combines with J gene TRBJ2-3; D possibly corresponds to TRBD2 (7 bases). CDR3 sequence (DNA): TGTGCCGGGGGGGGCCCTAGCACAGATACGCAGTATTTT. This sequence encodes CAGGGPSTDTQYF.